This TCR beta chain was identified during a study of blood T cell repertoires in COVID-19. Study summary: Sites in the United States, Italy and Spain provided acute and convalescent COVID-19 samples.

Cohorts were determined from participant-reported clinical history. Before being deemed recovered, Cohort 3 donors had two negative PCRs, clearance, or symptom resolution. This clone has only one observation. Generated by immunoSEQ multiplex PCR, the TCRdb table keeps only in-frame clones and is missing some. Of more than 300,000 clones in the sample, roughly nine tenths were seen once. The germline V gene encodes CDR1 PRHDT and CDR2 FYEKMQ (reference sequence). V was pared by 4 bases and J by 7 bases, with 12 bases of the junction left unmatched. The CDR3 spans 16 residues. The material sequenced was PBMCs or T cells enriched from blood (not recorded which). The chain employs TRBV13 and TRBJ2-1; 8 bases match TRBD2. The TCR originated in a woman aged 25 to 39 who had recovered from COVID-19. Written as DNA, the CDR3 is TGTGCCAGCAGCTCAAGCGTAGGGACTAGGTTGAATGAGCAGTTCTTC. Translated, it gives CASSSSVGTRLNEQFF.